The 31 T cell receptor beta chains below all came from one sample that was sequenced in a study of shared clonotypes between healthy human individuals. TCRdb keeps only in-frame clones here, not all; method: immunoSEQ multiplex PCR. The sample consists of about 980,000 clones, about three quarters of them appearing once. What was sequenced was memory CD4+ T cells sorted from blood. Subset specified: CD45RA-negative fraction. The receptors come from a man younger than 35 in good health.

CDR3: CASSLPGGQSRVGELFF. CDR3 nucleotide sequence: TGTGCCAGCAGTCTCCCCGGGGGACAGAGTAGAGTCGGGGAGCTGTTTTTT. The gene calls are TRBV5-6 and TRBJ2-2, with a tentative D call TRBD1 (7 bases). V lost 5 bases and J 7 bases, leaving 24 bases between the germline ends. Germline V gene sequence: CDR1 SGHDT, CDR2 YYEEEE. The CDR3 totals 17 residues.

The J gene is TRBJ2-7, the V gene TRBV9; 9 positions match TRBD2. V gave up 0 bases and J gave up 5 bases; unmatched junction bases: 9. CDR1 SGDLS and CDR2 YYNGEE come from the germline V gene. CDR3 size: 16 residues. As DNA, the CDR3 is TGTGCCAGCAGCGTAGGATCGCGGGAGGGTCGGAACGAGCAGTACTTC. Translated, it gives CASSVGSREGRNEQYF.

The V gene is TRBV7-3, the J gene TRBJ2-1; TRBD2 agrees at 13 bases. The CDR3 sequence is 14 residues long. The V gene end was trimmed by 6 bases and the J gene end by 10 bases; junction bases not matched to a gene: 6. Germline V CDR1 and CDR2: SGHTA, FQGTGA. The CDR3 sequence: CASRTGLAGSEQFF. The CDR3 nucleotides read TGTGCCAGCAGAACGGGACTAGCGGGATCAGAGCAGTTCTTC.

This sequence joins TRBV6-5 and TRBJ2-7; D unclear. The germline V gene has CDR1 MNHEY and CDR2 SVGAGI. V was clipped by 4 bases and J by 2 bases, with 12 bases between them. The CDR3 loop spans 14 amino acids. The CDR3 region has the DNA TGTGCCAGCAGTTCCCGGCCAGGAACCTACGAGCAGTACTTC. The encoded protein is CASSSRPGTYEQYF.

The chain has TRBV6-5 and TRBJ1-2; 7 bases match TRBD1. Germline-derived CDR1 and CDR2 are MNHEY and SVGAGI. Trimming took 4 bases from V and 4 from J; bases not matched to a gene: 6. CDR3 length: 14 amino acids. The CDR3 coding sequence is TGTGCCAGCAGTTCCTCCCCAGGGGGCTATGGCTACACCTTC. Its translation: CASSSSPGGYGYTF.

This clone was picked up a small number of times. The genes are TRBV9 and TRBJ2-5; D is possibly TRBD2 (6 bases). CDR1 SGDLS and CDR2 YYNGEE come from the germline V gene. V was trimmed by 5 bases and J by 3 bases, leaving 14 bases between them. This CDR3 contains 14 residues. CDR3 bases: TGTGCCAGCAGTCCCCGGGGGTCGGAAGAGACCCAGTACTTC. As protein: CASSPRGSEETQYF.

A word on this clone: One junction end disagrees with the germline gene, perhaps due to a read error. This chain connects TRBV18 to TRBJ1-4; a weak D match, TRBD1 (6 bases). CDR1 is KGHSH and CDR2 is LQKENI in the germline V gene. The CDR3 contains 13 residues. The DNA for the CDR3 is TGTGCCAGCTCACCACCGACCAGACAGGATTGGGTCTTT. Its protein is CASSPPTRQDWVF. The full variable domain, its missing parts supplied by reference TRBV18 and TRBJ1-4, is NAGVMQNPRHLVRRRGQEARLRCSPMKGHSHVYWYRQLPEEGLKFMVYLQKENIIDESGMPKERFSAEFPKEGPSILRIQQVVRGDSAAYFCASSPPTRQDWVFGSGTQLSVL.

This chain connects TRBV28 to TRBJ1-2, with D possibly being TRBD1 (6 bases). The CDR3 sequence is 13 residues long. Looked up from germline, CDR1 is MDHEN and CDR2 is SYDVKM. Trimming took 5 bases from V and 6 from J, leaving 13 bases between them. CDR3 region: CASSKQGNDGYTF. The DNA of the CDR3 is TGTGCCAGCAGTAAACAGGGAAATGATGGCTACACCTTC.

The J gene is TRBJ2-7, the V gene TRBV19, with TRBD1 matching 7 bases. The CDR3 extends over 16 amino acids. In germline, CDR1 is LNHDA, CDR2 SQIVND (reference sequence). With V trimmed by 2 bases and J by 2 bases, 9 bases remained unmatched. The chain's CDR3 is CASSIFLQGSTYEQYF. CDR3 DNA: TGTGCCAGTAGTATATTTCTACAGGGGTCTACCTACGAGCAGTACTTC.

The CDR3 DNA reads as TGTGCCAGCAGCCAGACAGGAATCTATGGCTACACCTTC. Protein product: CASSQTGIYGYTF. The J gene is TRBJ1-2, the V gene TRBV28, with D perhaps TRBD1 (6 bases). CDR3 length: 13 residues. CDR1 is MDHEN, CDR2 SYDVKM, per germline. V was cut by 6 bases and J by 4 bases, with 12 bases left in between.

This CDR3 is CASSFSAGKTGELFF. CDR3 DNA: TGTGCCAGCAGCTTCAGTGCGGGAAAGACCGGGGAGCTGTTTTTT. The gene calls are TRBV11-1 and TRBJ2-2; possible D gene TRBD2, 6 bases. The CDR3 has 15 residues. The germline CDR1 and CDR2 sequences are SGHAT and FQDESV (reference sequence). The germline V and J ends were trimmed by 3 bases and 5 bases, with 13 bases remaining between them.

This chain links TRBV29-1 with TRBJ2-3; tentatively, D is TRBD1 (6 bases). V dropped 5 bases and J dropped 4 bases, with 22 bases sitting between them. Germline assignment: CDR1 SQVTM and CDR2 ANQGSEA. CDR3 length equals 16 residues. The CDR3 DNA sequence: TGCAGCGTTCGAGGGTCAACAGGGATCGCTCCAGATACGCAGTATTTT. Translated: CSVRGSTGIAPDTQYF.

This clone was seen once. J is TRBJ2-3 and V is TRBV5-8; D may be TRBD1 (5 bases). Germline V gives CDR1 SGHTS, CDR2 YDEGEE. The CDR3 contains 15 residues. V lost 0 bases and J 1 base, leaving 9 bases between the germline ends. The CDR3 sequence: CASSLGTKGTDTQYF. CDR3 coding DNA: TGTGCCAGCAGCTTGGGGACAAAAGGCACAGATACGCAGTATTTT.

In regard to this clone: One base away lies a much larger clone, so this may be a sequencing read error. The chain couples TRBV7-9 to TRBJ1-3; a weak D match, TRBD1 (6 bases). The CDR3 loop spans 14 amino acids. In germline, CDR1 is SEHNR, CDR2 FQNEAQ (reference sequence). Trimming stripped 5 bases from V and 0 bases from J, with 8 bases between. In DNA, the CDR3 is TGTGCCAGCAGCCCGGACAGCTCTGGAAACACCATATATTTT. It translates to CASSPDSSGNTIYF.

This chain uses TRBV21-1 with TRBJ2-7; no check of the table's D call, TRBD1, against the DNA was made. TRBV21-1 is an annotated pseudogene. CDR3 length equals 14 residues. CDR3 DNA sequence: TGTGCCAGCAGCAAAAGGACAGGGGTGGACGAGCAGTACTTC. Protein sequence: CASSKRTGVDEQYF.

This clone was found once. J is TRBJ2-3 and V is TRBV5-1; D is unresolved. V lost 2 bases to trimming and J lost 3 bases, with 16 bases between them. The V gene's germline CDR1 is SGHRS and CDR2 YFSETQ. The CDR3 length is 16 residues. This CDR3 is CASSLEGRPGTDTQYF. The DNA for the CDR3 is TGCGCCAGCAGCTTAGAAGGCCGCCCTGGAACAGATACGCAGTATTTT.

This clone occurred once. The rearrangement joins TRBV19 to TRBJ1-1; maybe TRBD1 (5 bases). The CDR3 runs to 13 residues. Trimming cost V 1 base and J 5 bases, with 8 bases left between them. Per germline, CDR1 LNHDA and CDR2 SQIVND (reference sequence). This CDR3 reads CASSIVPGTEAFF. The CDR3 nucleotides are TGTGCCAGTAGTATAGTTCCAGGGACTGAAGCTTTCTTT.

V gene TRBV6-5 combines with J gene TRBJ2-5; D uncertain. Per germline, CDR1 MNHEY and CDR2 SVGAGI. V lost 5 bases to trimming and J lost 4 bases, with 8 bases between them. CDR3 length: 12 amino acids. CDR3 amino acids: CASSTGGETQYF. The CDR3 DNA reads as TGTGCCAGCAGTACCGGTGGAGAGACCCAGTACTTC.

The chain combines TRBV25-1 with TRBJ2-5; D is uncertain. The CDR3 runs to 15 residues. V gave up 3 bases and J gave up 3 bases, with 14 bases separating them. Germline V gene data show CDR1 as MGHDK and CDR2 as SYGVNS. For the CDR3, the DNA is TGTGCCAGCAGTGACGGTCTCCTTATAAAAGAGACCCAGTACTTC. As protein: CASSDGLLIKETQYF.

There are a few counts of this clone. This chain joins TRBV12-5 and TRBJ2-7; 8 bases match TRBD2. Germline values: CDR1 LGHNT, CDR2 FRNRAP. V was pared by 5 bases and J by 4 bases, with 7 bases of the junction left unmatched. This CDR3 spans 14 amino acids. The CDR3 sequence is CASGRRGVRYEQYF. CDR3 DNA: TGTGCTAGTGGTCGGCGGGGGGTGAGGTACGAGCAGTACTTC.

V usage is TRBV20-1 and J usage is TRBJ1-1; no definite D call. The CDR3 totals 10 residues. CDR1 DFQATT and CDR2 SNEGSKA come from the germline V gene (reference sequence). The V end was cut by 6 bases, the J end by 10 bases, with 12 bases between. The chain's CDR3 is CSAIEFGAFF. CDR3 in DNA: TGCAGTGCCATAGAGTTCGGAGCTTTCTTT.

The rearrangement uses TRBV7-2 and TRBJ2-4; D tentatively reads TRBD1 or TRBD2 (6 bases each). CDR3 length: 15 residues. V lost 5 bases and J lost 7, with 18 bases in between. Germline-derived CDR1 and CDR2 are SGHTA and FQGNSA. CDR3 amino acids: CASSPEQRGLNIQYF. The DNA for the CDR3 is TGTGCCAGCAGCCCCGAGCAACGGGGGCTGAACATTCAGTACTTC.

The chain links TRBV5-1 to TRBJ1-5; 7 nucleotides align to TRBD1. There are 15 residues in the CDR3. J was trimmed by 4 bases and V by 4 bases; bases with no gene match: 8. Germline V gene lookup returns CDR1 SGHRS and CDR2 YFSETQ. CDR3 in amino acids: CASSPTGSGNQPQHF. CDR3 nucleotides: TGCGCCAGCAGCCCGACAGGGAGTGGAAATCAGCCCCAGCATTTT. Looking up the rest from reference TRBV5-1 and TRBJ1-5 gives the full variable domain: KAGVTQTPRYLIKTRGQQVTLSCSPISGHRSVSWYQQTPGQGLQFLFEYFSETQRNKGNFPGRFSGRQFSNSRSEMNVSTLELGDSALYLCASSPTGSGNQPQHFGDGTRLSIL.

The chain links TRBV6-1 to TRBJ1-5; a weak D match, TRBD1 (6 bases). The CDR3 has 15 amino acids. Germline V gene lookup returns CDR1 MNHNS and CDR2 SASEGT. V was clipped by 3 bases and J by 5 bases, with 14 bases between them. CDR3 protein: CASSDPTGRYQPQHF. The CDR3 nucleotides are TGTGCCAGCAGTGACCCTACAGGGCGGTATCAGCCCCAGCATTTT.

V gene TRBV7-9 combines with J gene TRBJ2-5, with 8 positions matching TRBD2. The CDR3 spans 14 residues. Germline values: CDR1 SEHNR, CDR2 FQNEAQ (reference sequence). V shed 4 bases and J 4 bases; nucleotides not matched to a gene: 5. The CDR3 reads CASSSKREIETQYF. The CDR3 DNA reads TGTGCCAGCAGCTCGAAGCGGGAGATAGAGACCCAGTACTTC.

This clone was observed a few times. The chain recombines TRBV18 with TRBJ1-4; D is perhaps TRBD1 (5 bases). Germline CDR1 reads KGHSH; CDR2 reads LQKENI. The CDR3 is 14 amino acids. V was shortened by 0 bases and J by 11 bases, with 13 bases between the two germline ends. The CDR3 here is CASSPPDLRGKLFF. The CDR3 DNA reads as TGTGCCAGCTCACCACCGGACCTGCGGGGGAAACTGTTTTTT.

The rearrangement uses TRBV15 and TRBJ1-2; TRBD1 might be the D (6 bases). CDR3 length: 17 residues. The V end was cut by 1 base, the J end by 8 bases, with 23 bases between. The germline V gene encodes CDR1 LNHNV and CDR2 YYDKDF (reference sequence). The CDR3: CATSRAPGTNQVNGYTF. The CDR3 bases are TGTGCCACCAGCAGAGCTCCCGGGACAAATCAGGTCAACGGCTACACCTTC.

Concerning this clone itself: The same CDR3 also results from other DNA sequences found in this sample. In nucleotides, the CDR3 is TGTGCCAGCAGCCAAGGACTAGCCGAGACCCAGTACTTC. As protein: CASSQGLAETQYF. The V gene is TRBV14, the J gene TRBJ2-5; 7 bases fit TRBD2. Trimming at V came to 1 base and at J to 5 bases, leaving 1 base not matched to a gene. Per germline, CDR1 SGHDN and CDR2 FVKESK. This CDR3 spans 13 amino acids. Looking up the rest from reference TRBV14 and TRBJ2-5 gives the full variable domain: EAGVTQFPSHSVIEKGQTVTLRCDPISGHDNLYWYRRVMGKEIKFLLHFVKESKQDESGMPNNRFLAERTGGTYSTLKVQPAELEDSGVYFCASSQGLAETQYFGPGTRLLVL.

The V gene is TRBV7-3, the J gene TRBJ2-2; TRBD1 matches 8 bases. J gave up 7 bases and V 2 bases, and 6 bases lay outside the gene matches. CDR1 is SGHTA and CDR2 is FQGTGA in the germline V gene. The CDR3 sequence is 15 residues long. CDR3 protein: CASSLGQGAFGELFF. The CDR3, as DNA: TGTGCCAGCAGCTTAGGCCAGGGGGCATTCGGGGAGCTGTTTTTT.

Regarding this clone: Other DNA sequences in the sample encode the same CDR3. V and J are TRBV4-1 and TRBJ1-2, with 8 bases identical to TRBD1. Germline loops: CDR1 MGHRA, CDR2 YSYEKL. This CDR3 region has 14 residues. With 4 bases clipped from V and 8 bases from J, the junction kept 9 bases outside the gene matches. As DNA, the CDR3 is TGCGCCAGCAGCCCAGAGGACAGGGTCGGAGGCTACACCTTC. This encodes CASSPEDRVGGYTF.

This clone appeared a few times. The chain combines TRBV6-1 with TRBJ1-1; a possible D gene is TRBD1 (5 bases). Germline CDR1 reads MNHNS; CDR2 reads SASEGT. The germline V and J ends were trimmed by 2 bases and 8 bases, with 9 bases remaining between them. The CDR3 runs to 12 residues. The CDR3 sequence is CASSELEGEAFF. The CDR3 DNA is TGTGCCAGCAGTGAACTTGAGGGGGAAGCTTTCTTT.